The subject of this entry is one T cell receptor beta chain. The sample comes from a study of T cell changes during pregnancy in multiple sclerosis. Clones were sequenced by immunoSEQ multiplex PCR, and TCRdb holds only the in-frame ones, with some missing. The sample carries 20,000 to 25,000 clones, 85% to 95% recorded once. V was clipped by 0 bases and J by 1 base, with 4 bases between them. The CDR3 has 13 residues. The V gene's germline CDR1 is SGDLS and CDR2 YYNGEE. The J gene is TRBJ1-1, the V gene TRBV9; D gene uncertain. The sequences come from CD8+ T cells from peripheral blood mononuclear cells, collected in the third trimester of pregnancy. The receptor comes from a female donor with multiple sclerosis, enrolled in a pregnancy study. CDR3 sequence reads: CASSVGANTEAFF. The CDR3 nucleotides read TGTGCCAGCAGCGTAGGGGCGAACACTGAAGCTTTCTTT.